Following are 32 T cell receptor beta chains from one sample sequenced in a study of memory B cells and T cells in multiple sclerosis. This table comes from immunoSEQ multiplex PCR, and its TCRdb copy is limited to in-frame clones, with some not included. The data show over 35,000 clones, roughly 82% seen once. CFSE-dim autoproliferating and CFSE-high non-proliferating T cells from unstimulated culture were sequenced separately. Fewer than 65 million CFSE-labeled PBMCs were cultured about seven days unstimulated, then replicate wells were pooled. These receptors have no identified antigens. Sequenced: PBMCs from blood kept in culture. The receptors here all came from a human donor with multiple sclerosis.

The genes are TRBV29-1 and TRBJ1-5; a possible D gene is TRBD1 (5 bases). V lost 4 bases and J lost 5, with 12 bases in between. The CDR3 contains 13 residues. CDR1 is SQVTM and CDR2 is ANQGSEA in the germline V gene. CDR3 region: CSVGGGKDQPQHF. The CDR3 DNA sequence: TGCAGCGTTGGGGGGGGTAAAGATCAGCCCCAGCATTTT.

The chain couples TRBV30 to TRBJ2-7; D is possibly TRBD1 (6 bases). Germline-derived CDR1 and CDR2 are GTSNPN and SVGIG (reference sequence). This CDR3 contains 14 residues. Trimming stripped 0 bases from V and 6 bases from J, with 15 bases between. The CDR3 spells CAWSVGTLLGEQYF. The CDR3 region has the DNA TGTGCCTGGAGTGTAGGGACACTACTCGGCGAGCAGTACTTC.

V usage is TRBV7-8 and J usage is TRBJ2-1; a weak D match, TRBD2 (6 bases). V lost 3 bases to trimming and J lost 7 bases, with 22 bases between them. The CDR3 totals 17 residues. Germline values: CDR1 SGHVS, CDR2 FQNEAQ. CDR3 nucleotide sequence: TGTGCCAGCAGCTTGGGGGGATGGGGGAATTCTGGGAATGAGCAGTTCTTC. Translation gives CASSLGGWGNSGNEQFF.

The genes are TRBV6-5 and TRBJ2-2; the D gene is possibly TRBD1 (7 bases). Germline CDR1 reads MNHEY; CDR2 reads SVGAGI. This CDR3 region has 13 residues. The V end was cut by 10 bases, the J end by 1 base, with 10 bases between. CDR3 sequence: CAIQGGNTGELFF. CDR3 in DNA: TGTGCCATTCAGGGGGGGAACACCGGGGAGCTGTTTTTT.

The J gene is TRBJ1-5, the V gene TRBV30, with D perhaps TRBD1 (5 bases). Germline V lookup: CDR1 GTSNPN, CDR2 SVGIG (reference sequence). Trimming stripped 3 bases from V and 4 bases from J, with 10 bases between. CDR3 length: 13 amino acids. CDR3 sequence reads: CAWSSGGNQPQHF. The CDR3 bases are TGTGCCTGGAGCTCGGGGGGTAATCAGCCCCAGCATTTT.

The chain recombines TRBV28 with TRBJ1-5, with a tentative D call TRBD1 (6 bases). The V end lost 6 bases, the J end lost 7 bases, and 25 bases lay between the germline ends. Germline V CDR1 and CDR2: MDHEN, SYDVKM. The length of the CDR3 is 17 residues. The CDR3 reads CASRATGTTLATQPQHF. CDR3 bases: TGTGCCAGCAGGGCAACAGGGACCACCCTCGCCACCCAGCCCCAGCATTTT.

This clone was seen more than once but under ten times. The rearrangement links TRBV6-6 to TRBJ2-7; D is perhaps TRBD1 or TRBD2 (5 bases each). Germline V gene lookup returns CDR1 MNHNY and CDR2 SVGAGI (reference sequence). The V end lost 5 bases, the J end lost 2 bases, and 16 bases lay between the germline ends. The CDR3 loop spans 15 amino acids. The CDR3 nucleotides read TGTGCCAGCAGTAGTCCGTGGGACCGAGCCTACGAGCAGTACTTC. It specifies CASSSPWDRAYEQYF.

The CDR3 loop reads CASSLGPGQGNEKLFF. The CDR3, as DNA: TGCGCCAGCAGCCTAGGACCGGGACAGGGGAATGAAAAACTGTTTTTT. The V call is TRBV4-1, the J call TRBJ1-4; TRBD1 agrees at 10 bases. The V and J ends lost 4 bases and 5 bases, in that order; junction bases with no gene match: 7. The CDR3 is made up of 16 amino acids. Germline assignment: CDR1 MGHRA and CDR2 YSYEKL.

The chain has TRBV30 and TRBJ1-2; D is uncertain. The V gene's germline CDR1 is GTSNPN and CDR2 SVGIG (reference sequence). The germline V and J ends were trimmed by 2 bases and 0 bases, with 10 bases remaining between them. There are 14 residues in the CDR3. The CDR3 DNA sequence: TGTGCCTGGAGTAGTGATTTACCTAACTATGGCTACACCTTC. Translated, it gives CAWSSDLPNYGYTF.

The chain is built from TRBV19 and TRBJ2-5; 8 nucleotides line up with TRBD1. Looked up from germline, CDR1 is LNHDA and CDR2 is SQIVND (reference sequence). CDR3 length: 13 residues. J was trimmed by 2 bases and V by 4 bases; bases with no gene match: 0. The CDR3 sequence is CASSRTGQETQYF. In nucleotides, the CDR3 is TGTGCCAGTAGTAGGACAGGGCAAGAGACCCAGTACTTC.

This clone occurred once. This chain uses TRBV5-1 with TRBJ2-3, with TRBD1 matching 10 bases. CDR1 is SGHRS and CDR2 is YFSETQ in the germline V gene. V shed 0 bases, J shed 0 bases, and the junction held 1 base outside the gene matches. The CDR3 loop spans 16 amino acids. This chain's CDR3 is CASSLGGQGSTDTQYF. CDR3 DNA sequence: TGCGCCAGCAGCTTGGGGGGACAGGGGAGCACAGATACGCAGTATTTT.

The CDR3 nucleotides are TGCGCCAGCAGCCAAGGATCCTCCTACGAGCAGTACTTC. Protein: CASSQGSSYEQYF. V gene TRBV4-1 combines with J gene TRBJ2-7; D not resolved. The CDR3 runs to 13 residues. V gave up 1 base and J gave up 0 bases, with 4 bases separating them. CDR1 and CDR2 from the germline V gene are MGHRA and YSYEKL.

The J gene is TRBJ2-1, the V gene TRBV14, with 8 bases fitting TRBD1. The CDR3 sequence is 16 residues long. With 0 bases clipped from V and 4 bases from J, the junction kept 5 bases outside the gene matches. Germline CDR1 is SGHDN and CDR2 is FVKESK. CDR3 residues: CASSQEGQGAYNEQFF. CDR3 coding DNA: TGTGCCAGCAGCCAAGAGGGCCAGGGGGCTTACAATGAGCAGTTCTTC.

The chain recombines TRBV5-1 with TRBJ2-7; D not resolved. Germline V gene lookup returns CDR1 SGHRS and CDR2 YFSETQ. The CDR3 contains 13 residues. Between the trimmed V and J ends, which lost 0 bases and 2 bases, there was a span of 6 bases. The CDR3 DNA reads TGCGCCAGCAGCTTGGAGGATCCCTACGAGCAGTACTTC. Translating gives CASSLEDPYEQYF.

CDR3 nucleotides: TGTGCCAGCAGCGTAGGGCCAGGGAAGAACACTGAAGCTTTCTTT. Protein product: CASSVGPGKNTEAFF. The chain combines TRBV9 with TRBJ1-1, with a possible D match to TRBD1 (5 bases). The germline V gene encodes CDR1 SGDLS and CDR2 YYNGEE. The CDR3 is 15 amino acids. The V gene lost 0 bases and the J gene lost 1 base, with 10 bases spanning the gap. Filled out from reference TRBV9 and TRBJ1-1, the complete variable domain reads DSGVTQTPKHLITATGQRVTLRCSPRSGDLSVYWYQQSLDQGLQFLIQYYNGEERAKGNILERFSAQQFPDLHSELNLSSLELGDSALYFCASSVGPGKNTEAFFGQGTRLTVV.

The chain employs TRBV7-2 and TRBJ1-2; weak D call: TRBD1 (6 bases). Trimming took 4 bases from V and 8 from J, leaving 17 bases between them. The length of the CDR3 is 14 residues. CDR1 is SGHTA, CDR2 FQGNSA, per germline. The CDR3, as DNA: TGTGCCAGCAGCTGGGGGGGCGTATCGGGAGGCTACACCTTC. It translates to CASSWGGVSGGYTF. Variable domain in full (rest from reference TRBV7-2 and TRBJ1-2): GAGVSQSPSNKVTEKGKDVELRCDPISGHTALYWYRQSLGQGLEFLIYFQGNSAPDKSGLPSDRFSAERTGGSVSTLTIQRTQQEDSAVYLCASSWGGVSGGYTFGSGTRLTVV.

V usage is TRBV5-4 and J usage is TRBJ2-5, with D possibly being TRBD2 (5 bases). The CDR3 loop spans 16 amino acids. V gave up 0 bases and J gave up 5 bases, with 17 bases separating them. The germline CDR1 and CDR2 sequences are SGHNT and YYREEE (reference sequence). The CDR3 loop is CASSLDPGRVYETQYF. The CDR3 DNA reads as TGTGCCAGCAGCTTGGACCCCGGGCGGGTATATGAGACCCAGTACTTC.

The chain couples TRBV11-2 to TRBJ2-7; D is unclear. Germline assignment: CDR1 SGHAT and CDR2 FQNNGV. The CDR3 contains 13 residues. The V gene lost 0 bases and the J gene lost 4 bases, with 7 bases spanning the gap. CDR3 in amino acids: CASSLDSGYEQYF. In DNA, the CDR3 is TGTGCCAGCAGCTTAGATTCAGGATACGAGCAGTACTTC.

The chain recombines TRBV4-1 with TRBJ2-2, with 10 positions matching TRBD1. Trimming at V came to 4 bases and at J to 1 base, leaving 3 bases not matched to a gene. The CDR3 totals 16 residues. The V gene's germline CDR1 is MGHRA and CDR2 YSYEKL. CDR3 coding DNA: TGCGCCAGCAGCCTTTGGACAGGGGGGAACACCGGGGAGCTGTTTTTT. Translation gives CASSLWTGGNTGELFF.

As regards this clone: Other DNA variants within this sample encode the same CDR3. V and J are TRBV5-6 and TRBJ2-7; D ambiguous. Trimming cost V 4 bases and J 6 bases, with 17 bases left between them. The CDR3 is made up of 14 amino acids. Germline CDR1 SGHDT, CDR2 YYEEEE. The CDR3 DNA is TGTGCCAGCAGCCCGGGCGTGGCAGGACGCGAGCAGTACTTC. Translated: CASSPGVAGREQYF.

The table lists this clone with a few counts. The chain is built from TRBV19 and TRBJ1-2; D remains ambiguous. Trimming left V 1 base short and J 3 bases short, with 15 bases between. Germline V gives CDR1 LNHDA, CDR2 SQIVND (reference sequence). The length of the CDR3 is 16 residues. The CDR3 DNA reads TGTGCCAGTAGTATAGGACGCGGCAGGCTGGACTATGGCTACACCTTC. It translates to CASSIGRGRLDYGYTF.

The gene calls are TRBV2 and TRBJ1-2; D gene ambiguous. The V gene lost 7 bases and the J gene lost 3 bases, with 21 bases spanning the gap. CDR3 length: 16 residues. Germline V gives CDR1 SNHLY, CDR2 FYNNEI. The chain's CDR3 is CASTGIESAGYYGYTF. The CDR3 coding sequence is TGTGCCAGCACAGGAATTGAGAGTGCGGGCTACTATGGCTACACCTTC.

In this sample, this clone turned up once. V is TRBV27 and J is TRBJ2-7, with D possibly being TRBD2 (5 bases). Trimming removed 4 bases from V and 2 bases from J, with 15 bases in between. The CDR3 has 15 residues. In germline, CDR1 is MNHEY, CDR2 SMNVEV (reference sequence). Written as DNA, the CDR3 is TGTGCCAGCAGTTCCCCCACGGACGGGGCCTACGAGCAGTACTTC. Translation: CASSSPTDGAYEQYF.

This chain links TRBV18 with TRBJ2-3; D call uncertain. Trimming left V 2 bases short and J 2 bases short, with 2 bases between. Germline V gene lookup returns CDR1 KGHSH and CDR2 LQKENI. This CDR3 contains 12 residues. CDR3 nucleotides: TGTGCCAGCTCACCAGACACAGATACGCAGTATTTT. Translated, it gives CASSPDTDTQYF.

The chain uses TRBV28 and TRBJ1-4; D gene unclear. The V end lost 3 bases, the J end lost 10 bases, and 6 bases lay between the germline ends. The germline gives CDR1 MDHEN, CDR2 SYDVKM. This CDR3 is 11 amino acids long. This CDR3 is CASSFPGKLFF. The CDR3 DNA is TGTGCCAGCAGTTTTCCGGGAAAACTGTTTTTT. Full variable domain (outside the CDR3, taken from reference TRBV28 and TRBJ1-4): DVKVTQSSRYLVKRTGEKVFLECVQDMDHENMFWYRQDPGLGLRLIYFSYDVKMKEKGDIPEGYSVSREKKERFSLILESASTNQTSMYLCASSFPGKLFFGSGTQLSVL.

V is TRBV28 and J is TRBJ1-2; 9 bases align to TRBD1. The length of the CDR3 is 15 residues. Germline V gene sequence: CDR1 MDHEN, CDR2 SYDVKM. V lost 8 bases and J lost 6; bases outside the gene matches: 13. CDR3: CASAQLTGGAHGYTF. CDR3 sequence (DNA): TGTGCCAGCGCCCAGTTGACAGGGGGGGCCCATGGCTACACCTTC.

Only a few counts were recorded for this clone. The rearrangement joins TRBV5-6 to TRBJ1-2, with D unresolved. Germline CDR1 SGHDT, CDR2 YYEEEE. V was clipped by 4 bases and J by 4 bases, with 11 bases between them. CDR3 length: 13 amino acids. The CDR3: CASSLGGTYGYTF. CDR3 DNA sequence: TGTGCCAGCAGCCTGGGAGGAACCTATGGCTACACCTTC.

The chain employs TRBV7-8 and TRBJ2-2; 10 bases line up with TRBD1. CDR1 and CDR2 from the germline V gene are SGHVS and FQNEAQ. V lost 5 bases to trimming and J lost 5 bases; unmatched junction nucleotides: 5. This CDR3 spans 15 amino acids. The chain's CDR3 is CASSPRTGGTGELFF. The CDR3 DNA reads as TGTGCCAGCAGCCCGCGGACAGGGGGAACCGGGGAGCTGTTTTTT.

This chain links TRBV4-2 with TRBJ1-1, with D possibly matching TRBD1 (5 bases). The CDR3 contains 15 residues. Trimming removed 2 bases from V and 5 bases from J, with 15 bases in between. CDR1 and CDR2 (germline): LGHNA, YNFKEQ. The CDR3 nucleotides are TGTGCCAGCAGCCAACATGGGACCCGCAGGACTGAAGCTTTCTTT. Protein sequence: CASSQHGTRRTEAFF.

The rearrangement joins TRBV4-3 to TRBJ2-7, with 12 bases aligning to TRBD2. This CDR3 comprises 18 residues. Trimming cost V 1 base and J 2 bases; bases outside gene matches: 9. Looked up from germline, CDR1 is LGHNA and CDR2 is YSLEER. The CDR3 DNA reads as TGCGCCAGCAGCCAAGGATTTACTAGCGGGGGGCCCCCCTACGAGCAGTACTTC. Protein: CASSQGFTSGGPPYEQYF.

The CDR3 is CASPRDRANNSPLHF. The CDR3 DNA reads TGTGCCAGCCCCCGCGACAGGGCGAATAATTCACCCCTCCACTTT. V is TRBV2 and J is TRBJ1-6; 7 bases align to TRBD1. This CDR3 comprises 15 residues. V shed 8 bases, J shed 5 bases, and the junction held 9 bases outside the gene matches. The germline CDR1 and CDR2 sequences are SNHLY and FYNNEI.

This clone has a handful of counts. The CDR3 sequence: CASSLVRDRNYGYTF. CDR3 coding DNA: TGTGCCAGCAGCTTGGTTCGCGACAGAAACTATGGCTACACCTTC. The V call is TRBV5-6, the J call TRBJ1-2, with D possibly TRBD1 on 5 matching bases. Germline CDR1 is SGHDT and CDR2 is YYEEEE. This CDR3 is built from 15 residues. V lost 0 bases to trimming and J lost 2 bases, with 11 bases between them.